This T cell receptor (beta chain) appears in the sequencing data of a study of cytotoxic CD8 clonotypes in ibrutinib-treated CLL. About the study: Partial response was seen in 24 patients and complete response in 2; after median approximately 68 months, approximately 14 stayed remitted, about 12 progressed. A mean of approximately 260,000 productive templates and 90,000 or so productive rearrangements was obtained per sample.

Repertoires were generated with immunoSEQ multiplex PCR, while TCRdb's copy carries only in-frame clones and drops some. Found here are around 97,000 clones, about 72% of them singletons; the top ten hold about 29%. The CDR3 loop spans 12 amino acids. Germline-derived CDR1 and CDR2 are SGHRS and YFSETQ. Trimming removed 4 bases at V and 2 bases at J, with 6 bases between. V usage is TRBV5-1 and J usage is TRBJ1-2, with unresolved D. The specimen was PBMCs, collected after 12 months of ibrutinib treatment. The receptor's source is a human donor with chronic lymphocytic leukemia. As DNA, the CDR3 is TGCGCCAGCAGCCCAGACAACTATGGCTACACCTTC. It yields the protein CASSPDNYGYTF.